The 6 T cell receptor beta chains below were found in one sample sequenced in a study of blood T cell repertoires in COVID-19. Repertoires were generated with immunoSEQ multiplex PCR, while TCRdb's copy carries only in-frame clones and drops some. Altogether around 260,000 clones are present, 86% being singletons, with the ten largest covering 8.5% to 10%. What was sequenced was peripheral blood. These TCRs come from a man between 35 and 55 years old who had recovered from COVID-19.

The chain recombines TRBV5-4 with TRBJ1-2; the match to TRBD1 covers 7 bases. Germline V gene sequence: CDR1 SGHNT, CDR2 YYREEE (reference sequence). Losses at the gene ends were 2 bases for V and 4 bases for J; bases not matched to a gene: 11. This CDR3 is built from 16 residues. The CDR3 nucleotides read TGTGCCAGCAGCTTCCCCATGGGGACAGCTCTCTATGGCTACACCTTC. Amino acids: CASSFPMGTALYGYTF.

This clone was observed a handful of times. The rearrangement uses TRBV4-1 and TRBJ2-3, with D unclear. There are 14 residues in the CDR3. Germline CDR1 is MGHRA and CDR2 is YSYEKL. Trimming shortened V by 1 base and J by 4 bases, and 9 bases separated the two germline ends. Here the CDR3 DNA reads TGCGCCAGCAGCCAAGTTTACATCCCAGATACGCAGTATTTT. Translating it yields CASSQVYIPDTQYF.

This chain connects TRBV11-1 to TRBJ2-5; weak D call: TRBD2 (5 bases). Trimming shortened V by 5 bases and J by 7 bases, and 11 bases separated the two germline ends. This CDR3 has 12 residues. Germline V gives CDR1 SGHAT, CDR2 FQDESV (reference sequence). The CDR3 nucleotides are TGTGCCAGCAGCCCCGGGGTGGGGACCCAGTACTTC. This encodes CASSPGVGTQYF.

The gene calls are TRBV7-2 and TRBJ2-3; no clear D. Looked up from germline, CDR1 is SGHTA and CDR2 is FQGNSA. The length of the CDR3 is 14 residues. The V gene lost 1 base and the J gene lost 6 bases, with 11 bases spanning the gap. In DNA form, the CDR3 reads TGTGCCAGCAGCTTAGTTCTGGCTAGGGATACGCAGTATTTT. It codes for CASSLVLARDTQYF.

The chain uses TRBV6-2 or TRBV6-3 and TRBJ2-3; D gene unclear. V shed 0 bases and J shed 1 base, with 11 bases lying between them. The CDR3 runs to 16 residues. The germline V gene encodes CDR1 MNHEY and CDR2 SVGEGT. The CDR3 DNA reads TGTGCCAGCAGTTACTCCGTCGGGTCGGGCACAGATACGCAGTATTTT. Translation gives CASSYSVGSGTDTQYF.

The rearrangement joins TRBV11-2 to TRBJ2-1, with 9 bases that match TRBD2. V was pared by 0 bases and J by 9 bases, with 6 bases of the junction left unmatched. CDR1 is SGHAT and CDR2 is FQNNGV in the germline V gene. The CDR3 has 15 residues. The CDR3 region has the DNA TGTGCCAGCAGCTTAGAAGGCGGGGGGGGTGGTGAGCAGTTCTTC. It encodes CASSLEGGGGGEQFF. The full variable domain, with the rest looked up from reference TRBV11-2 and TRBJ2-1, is EAGVAQSPRYKIIEKRQSVAFWCNPISGHATLYWYQQILGQGPKLLIQFQNNGVVDDSQLPKDRFSAERLKGVDSTLKIQPAKLEDSAVYLCASSLEGGGGGEQFFGPGTRLTVL.